Below are 30 T cell receptor beta chains sequenced from a single sample in a study of blood T cell repertoires in COVID-19. Libraries were prepared by immunoSEQ multiplex PCR; TCRdb keeps only in-frame clonotypes and omits some of them. The data contain 250,000 to 300,000 clones, roughly 89% of them singletons. The sequenced sample consisted of peripheral blood. These receptors were taken from a woman aged 40 to 50 who had recovered from COVID-19.

V usage is TRBV5-4 and J usage is TRBJ2-3; TRBD1 agrees at 9 bases. V shed 4 bases and J 4 bases; nucleotides not matched to a gene: 10. Germline loops: CDR1 SGHNT, CDR2 YYREEE (reference sequence). The CDR3 contains 16 residues. The CDR3 DNA reads as TGTGCCAGCAGCGGGGGACAGGGAAGAGGGGCAGATACGCAGTATTTT. It yields the protein CASSGGQGRGADTQYF. Supplemented by reference TRBV5-4 and TRBJ2-3, the full variable domain reads ETGVTQSPTHLIKTRGQQVTLRCSSQSGHNTVSWYQQALGQGPQFIFQYYREEENGRGNFPPRFSGLQFPNYSSELNVNALELDDSALYLCASSGGQGRGADTQYFGPGTRLTVL.

CDR3 in DNA: TGTGCCAGCAGCCCCCGGGAGTATGGCTACACCTTC. Amino acids: CASSPREYGYTF. The genes are TRBV21-1 and TRBJ1-2. TRBV21-1 is a recognized pseudogene. The CDR3 length is 12 residues.

Concerning this clone: This sample includes further DNA sequences coding for the same CDR3. DNA for the CDR3: TGTGCCAGCAGCGCTGGACAGGGAGGCACTGAAGCTTTCTTT. Translation gives CASSAGQGGTEAFF. The rearrangement uses TRBV5-4 and TRBJ1-1; TRBD1 matches 8 bases. This CDR3 contains 14 residues. CDR1 is SGHNT and CDR2 is YYREEE in the germline V gene (reference sequence). The trim removed 4 bases at V and 4 bases at J, leaving 6 bases unmatched. Based on the CDR3 plus reference TRBV5-4 and TRBJ1-1, the full variable domain is ETGVTQSPTHLIKTRGQQVTLRCSSQSGHNTVSWYQQALGQGPQFIFQYYREEENGRGNFPPRFSGLQFPNYSSELNVNALELDDSALYLCASSAGQGGTEAFFGQGTRLTVV.

This chain uses TRBV30 with TRBJ1-1; D is unresolved. The V and J ends lost 2 bases and 10 bases respectively, with 11 bases between them. The germline CDR1 and CDR2 sequences are GTSNPN and SVGIG (reference sequence). This CDR3 has 11 amino acids. CDR3 sequence reads: CAWSREAGAFF. Here the CDR3 DNA reads TGTGCCTGGAGTAGGGAGGCTGGAGCTTTCTTT.

This clone was observed a few times. V is TRBV5-1 and J is TRBJ2-7, with a possible D match to TRBD1 (6 bases). Germline V lookup: CDR1 SGHRS, CDR2 YFSETQ. CDR3 length: 13 amino acids. V gave up 0 bases and J gave up 3 bases, with 7 bases separating them. CDR3 protein: CASSLDRVYEQYF. The DNA for the CDR3 is TGCGCCAGCAGCTTGGACAGGGTCTACGAGCAGTACTTC.

This chain links TRBV4-1 with TRBJ2-7, with D possibly matching TRBD2 (7 bases). The V gene's germline CDR1 is MGHRA and CDR2 YSYEKL. There are 16 residues in the CDR3. V gave up 2 bases and J gave up 2 bases, with 16 bases separating them. The CDR3, as DNA: TGCGCCAGCAGCCAAAGTAGGGGGGGGACCCCCTACGAGCAGTACTTC. Translating it yields CASSQSRGGTPYEQYF.

The rearrangement joins TRBV10-3 to TRBJ2-3, with 9 bases lining up with TRBD1. Germline V gene data show CDR1 as ENHRY and CDR2 as SYGVKD. The CDR3 runs 17 residues. V was pared by 4 bases and J by 0 bases, with 8 bases of the junction left unmatched. The chain's CDR3 is CAISAGQGPTSTDTQYF. The CDR3 DNA reads TGTGCCATCAGTGCGGGACAGGGACCAACTAGCACAGATACGCAGTATTTT.

This clone was recorded once. V gene TRBV4-1 combines with J gene TRBJ1-4; perhaps TRBD1 as D (6 bases). Germline V gene data show CDR1 as MGHRA and CDR2 as YSYEKL. Trimming took 5 bases from V and 8 from J, leaving 15 bases between them. This CDR3 region has 14 residues. The CDR3 coding sequence is TGCGCCAGCAGCGCCAGGGGTGGAGAGGAAAAACTGTTTTTT. Amino acids: CASSARGGEEKLFF.

Turning to this clone: One end of the junction is discordant with germline, which a read error may explain. J is TRBJ2-7 and V is TRBV6-1; no clear D gene. The CDR3 runs 16 residues. Germline V gene sequence: CDR1 MNHNS, CDR2 SASEGT. This CDR3 is CASNEVAAANTYEQYF. The DNA of the CDR3 is TGTGCCAGCAATGAAGTGGCGGCCGCCAATACTTACGAGCAGTACTTC.

The genes are TRBV25-1 and TRBJ2-7; D gene unclear. V gave up 5 bases and J gave up 6 bases, with 11 bases separating them. The CDR3 spans 12 residues. The germline gives CDR1 MGHDK, CDR2 SYGVNS. This CDR3 reads CASSRQPGEQYV. The CDR3 nucleotides are TGTGCCAGCAGTAGGCAGCCAGGCGAGCAGTACGTC.

The rearrangement uses TRBV24-1 and TRBJ2-7; D might be TRBD2 (6 bases). Per the germline V gene, CDR1 is KGHDR and CDR2 is SFDVKD. Trimming took off 6 bases at V and 0 bases at J, with 14 bases between the two ends. This CDR3 is built from 15 residues. The CDR3 region is CATSTGVGGSYEQYF. The DNA for the CDR3 is TGTGCCACCAGTACCGGGGTGGGGGGCTCCTACGAGCAGTACTTC.

V usage is TRBV11-2 and J usage is TRBJ2-3; tentative D call: TRBD1 (6 bases). V was trimmed by 5 bases and J by 0 bases, leaving 18 bases between them. Germline-derived CDR1 and CDR2 are SGHAT and FQNNGV. The CDR3 covers 17 residues. The CDR3, as DNA: TGTGCCAGCAGCCCCTTTAGGGGGACAACTAGCACAGATACGCAGTATTTT. Its translation: CASSPFRGTTSTDTQYF.

The rearrangement joins TRBV10-2 to TRBJ2-5, with a possible D match to TRBD2 (6 bases). The CDR3 sequence is 14 residues long. Germline V gene data show CDR1 as WSHSY and CDR2 as SAAADI. V was trimmed by 7 bases and J by 5 bases, leaving 17 bases between them. Written as DNA, the CDR3 is TGCGCCAGCAATACCAGGAGGGCCGTGGAGACCCAGTACTTC. This sequence encodes CASNTRRAVETQYF.

This sequence joins TRBV6-4 and TRBJ1-1; 8 bases are a match to TRBD1. This CDR3 has 14 amino acids. V shed 9 bases, J shed 3 bases, and the junction held 9 bases outside the gene matches. Germline V gene lookup returns CDR1 MRHNA and CDR2 SNTAGT. The CDR3 DNA is TGTGCCAGGCCAGCAGGGGGCTGGGACACTGAAGCTTTCTTT. This gives the protein CARPAGGWDTEAFF.

V and J are TRBV10-3 and TRBJ1-5; possible D gene TRBD1, 5 bases. Germline CDR1 and CDR2: ENHRY and SYGVKD. Between the trimmed V and J ends, which lost 4 bases and 4 bases, there was a span of 14 bases. CDR3 size: 15 residues. The CDR3 is CAISGGERGNQPQHF. In DNA, the CDR3 is TGTGCCATCAGTGGGGGGGAGAGGGGAAATCAGCCCCAGCATTTT.

The V gene is TRBV4-1, the J gene TRBJ2-3; TRBD2 matches 7 bases. The CDR3 sequence is 16 residues long. V lost 4 bases, J lost 2 bases, and 9 bases stayed unmatched. The germline CDR1 and CDR2 sequences are MGHRA and YSYEKL. CDR3 DNA: TGCGCCAGCAGCCCGGTTCGTCTAGCGGACACAGATACGCAGTATTTT. Its translation: CASSPVRLADTDTQYF.

The chain uses TRBV4-2 and TRBJ1-2; weak D call: TRBD1 (5 bases). The germline V and J ends were trimmed by 0 bases and 7 bases, with 12 bases remaining between them. Germline-derived CDR1 and CDR2 are LGHNA and YNFKEQ. The CDR3 is 14 amino acids. CDR3 residues: CASSQEGPSFGYTF. The CDR3 region has the DNA TGTGCCAGCAGCCAAGAGGGGCCATCGTTTGGCTACACCTTC.

The gene calls are TRBV12-3 or TRBV12-4 and TRBJ2-3; TRBD1 might be the D (5 bases). The CDR3 extends over 12 amino acids. Deletions cut 3 bases from V and 9 bases from J, with 10 bases between. This CDR3 is CASSFGQGTQYF. The CDR3 DNA sequence: TGTGCCAGCAGTTTCGGCCAGGGAACGCAGTATTTT.

The chain employs TRBV12-3 or TRBV12-4 and TRBJ1-2; D is unresolved. The CDR3 consists of 13 residues. Trimming left V 8 bases short and J 4 bases short, with 14 bases between. DNA for the CDR3: TGTGCCAGCTCCTTAACCGGTGTCTATGGCTACACCTTC. Translating it yields CASSLTGVYGYTF.

Written as DNA, the CDR3 is TGTGCCAGCAGTCCCCTCCCGGGGAATCAGCCCCAGCATTTT. Encoded protein: CASSPLPGNQPQHF. The rearrangement links TRBV28 to TRBJ1-5; D gene unclear. Germline V gene sequence: CDR1 MDHEN, CDR2 SYDVKM. V lost 5 bases, J lost 4 bases, and 12 bases lay in between. The CDR3 length is 14 residues. Supplemented by reference TRBV28 and TRBJ1-5, the full variable domain reads DVKVTQSSRYLVKRTGEKVFLECVQDMDHENMFWYRQDPGLGLRLIYFSYDVKMKEKGDIPEGYSVSREKKERFSLILESASTNQTSMYLCASSPLPGNQPQHFGDGTRLSIL.

V and J are TRBV25-1 and TRBJ2-1; D not resolved. CDR3 length equals 14 residues. Trimming left V 2 bases short and J 7 bases short, with 12 bases between. CDR1 and CDR2 from the germline V gene are MGHDK and SYGVNS. The CDR3: CASSERAFRNEQFF. For the CDR3, the DNA is TGTGCCAGCAGTGAAAGAGCCTTTCGGAATGAGCAGTTCTTC.

The chain couples TRBV5-6 to TRBJ1-3; 7 bases are shared with TRBD1. The V gene's germline CDR1 is SGHDT and CDR2 YYEEEE. CDR3 length: 15 amino acids. J gave up 2 bases and V 2 bases, and 4 bases lay outside the gene matches. CDR3 protein: CASSFKDRTGNTIYF. CDR3 in DNA: TGTGCCAGCAGCTTTAAGGACAGGACTGGAAACACCATATATTTT.

The rearrangement joins TRBV7-2 to TRBJ2-3; D perhaps matches TRBD2 (6 bases). Per the germline V gene, CDR1 is SGHTA and CDR2 is FQGNSA. Trimming left V 0 bases short and J 1 base short, with 8 bases between. This CDR3 is 15 amino acids long. The CDR3 reads CASSLASGRTDTQYF. The CDR3 nucleotides are TGTGCCAGCAGCTTAGCTAGCGGCCGCACAGATACGCAGTATTTT. The complete variable domain, with remaining parts taken from reference TRBV7-2 and TRBJ2-3, reads GAGVSQSPSNKVTEKGKDVELRCDPISGHTALYWYRQSLGQGLEFLIYFQGNSAPDKSGLPSDRFSAERTGGSVSTLTIQRTQQEDSAVYLCASSLASGRTDTQYFGPGTRLTVL.

The V call is TRBV25-1, the J call TRBJ1-2; D may be TRBD1 (5 bases). Germline V gene lookup returns CDR1 MGHDK and CDR2 SYGVNS. The CDR3 loop spans 13 amino acids. Deletions cut 3 bases from V and 8 bases from J, with 13 bases between. The CDR3 bases are TGTGCCAGCAGTGAGACAGCCTACCGGGGCTACACCTTC. The encoded protein is CASSETAYRGYTF.

The V call is TRBV7-7, the J call TRBJ2-3, with D tentatively TRBD2 (5 bases). The CDR3 loop spans 19 amino acids. Trimming cost V 7 bases and J 0 bases, with 26 bases left between them. The germline gives CDR1 SSHAT, CDR2 FNYEAQ (reference sequence). CDR3 amino acids: CASTPKTRMDCTSTDTQYF. The CDR3 bases are TGTGCCAGCACCCCGAAAACGAGGATGGACTGCACTAGCACAGATACGCAGTATTTT.

The V call is TRBV7-2, the J call TRBJ2-7, with TRBD1 matching over 10 bases. The CDR3 loop spans 14 amino acids. V trimming: 4 bases; J trimming: 6 bases; junction bases outside the gene matches: 6. Germline V gives CDR1 SGHTA, CDR2 FQGNSA. CDR3 DNA: TGTGCCAGCAGCTCTCGACAGGGGGCGGGCGAGCAGTACGTC. Amino acid sequence: CASSSRQGAGEQYV.

The rearrangement links TRBV5-1 to TRBJ2-2, with 8 bases that match TRBD1. With V trimmed by 6 bases and J by 3 bases, 10 bases remained unmatched. Per germline, CDR1 SGHRS and CDR2 YFSETQ. The CDR3 consists of 16 residues. The CDR3 region is CASNRGSIGDTGELFF. The CDR3 nucleotides read TGCGCCAGCAACAGGGGGTCAATTGGAGACACCGGGGAGCTGTTTTTT.

The rearrangement links TRBV5-4 to TRBJ2-2; a possible D gene is TRBD2 (6 bases). CDR3 size: 15 residues. With 0 bases removed from V and 3 bases from J, the gap between germline ends came to 9 bases. Germline V lookup: CDR1 SGHNT, CDR2 YYREEE (reference sequence). The CDR3 here is CASSLGRDHTGELFF. The CDR3 DNA is TGTGCCAGCAGCTTGGGGCGGGACCACACCGGGGAGCTGTTTTTT. Looking up the rest from reference TRBV5-4 and TRBJ2-2 gives the full variable domain: ETGVTQSPTHLIKTRGQQVTLRCSSQSGHNTVSWYQQALGQGPQFIFQYYREEENGRGNFPPRFSGLQFPNYSSELNVNALELDDSALYLCASSLGRDHTGELFFGEGSRLTVL.

The chain links TRBV5-1 to TRBJ1-5, with D unresolved. Trimming cost V 4 bases and J 7 bases, with 15 bases left between them. CDR3 size: 14 residues. Germline values: CDR1 SGHRS, CDR2 YFSETQ. The CDR3 DNA sequence: TGCGCCAGCAGCGTCTACCCGGAGGACCAGCCCCAGCATTTT. Its protein is CASSVYPEDQPQHF.

The rearrangement uses TRBV28 and TRBJ2-3, with D possibly being TRBD2 (5 bases). This CDR3 region has 14 residues. The ends were cut back, 5 bases at V and 3 bases at J, with 12 bases in the middle. Germline CDR1 is MDHEN and CDR2 is SYDVKM. The CDR3 region is CASSPGIGTDTQYF. In DNA, the CDR3 is TGTGCCAGCAGTCCGGGAATCGGGACAGATACGCAGTATTTT.